These 23 T cell receptor beta chains share one sample of origin, sequenced in a study of breast tumors, draining lymph nodes, adjacent tissues. Axillary draining lymph nodes of breast cancer patients supplied the node samples. MiXCR was run by TCRdb on the multiplex PCR reads, yielding one entry per CDR3 protein. The sample consists of approximately 100,000 distinct CDR3 sequences, around 20% of them appearing once. Sample: axillary lymph node tissue. These receptors all stem from a female donor with breast cancer. Some clones in this sample may be carry-over from other donors' samples.

This clonotype has a count of ten or more. The chain joins TRBV20-1 to TRBJ1-5; D is ambiguous. This CDR3 has 15 residues. Germline V gene data show CDR1 as DFQATT and CDR2 as SNEGSKA (reference sequence). V gave up 7 bases and J gave up 0 bases, with 16 bases separating them. The CDR3 coding sequence is TGCAGTGTATTAGAAGCGGCCGCTAGCAATCAGCCCCAGCATTTT. This gives the protein CSVLEAAASNQPQHF.

At least ten counts were recorded for this clonotype. The genes are TRBV6-5 and TRBJ1-4, with D hard to call. The CDR3 totals 14 residues. The V end was cut by 6 bases, the J end by 0 bases, with 8 bases between. Germline V gives CDR1 MNHEY, CDR2 SVGAGI. CDR3 in DNA: TGTGCCAGCAGAAAAGTGACAACTAATGAAAAACTGTTTTTT. Translating gives CASRKVTTNEKLFF.

This clonotype has more than one count but fewer than ten. The V and J genes are TRBV7-9 and TRBJ1-1, with unresolved D. V was cut by 5 bases and J by 1 base, with 5 bases left in between. The CDR3 spans 12 residues. Germline-derived CDR1 and CDR2 are SEHNR and FQNEAQ (reference sequence). The CDR3: CASSPQNTEAFF. CDR3 DNA: TGTGCCAGCAGCCCACAGAACACTGAAGCTTTCTTT.

About this clonotype itself: This sequence may be a read error, since a much larger clone differs from it by one base. The chain uses TRBV30 and TRBJ2-1; D is unclear. Germline CDR1 and CDR2: GTSNPN and SVGIG (reference sequence). The CDR3 extends over 12 amino acids. The CDR3 bases are TGTGCCTGGAGACCCCTCTACAATGGGCAGTTCTTC. This sequence encodes CAWRPLYNGQFF.

As concerns this clonotype: Since a much larger clone is just one base distant, this may be a read error. The CDR3 ends on some other residue instead of the conserved phenylalanine or tryptophan, so this is likely a read error. The gene calls are TRBV10-2 and TRBJ2-2, with 11 bases matching TRBD2. The V segment lost 7 bases and the J segment 7 bases; nucleotides outside the gene matches: 2. Germline values: CDR1 WSHSY, CDR2 SAAADI. This CDR3 has 13 amino acids. DNA of the CDR3: TGCGCCAGCAAACTAGCGGGAGTCGGGGAGCTGTTTCTT. It codes for CASKLAGVGELFL.

This clonotype was seen at least ten times. The rearrangement joins TRBV5-6 to TRBJ2-1; D remains ambiguous. V gave up 0 bases and J gave up 12 bases, with 10 bases separating them. From germline, CDR1 is SGHDT and CDR2 YYEEEE. This CDR3 has 12 residues. CDR3 nucleotide sequence: TGTGCCAGCAGCTTGGTTGCGCACGGGCAGTTCTTC. Its protein is CASSLVAHGQFF.

This rearrangement joins TRBV6-5 to TRBJ2-1; D is uncertain. The V gene's germline CDR1 is MNHEY and CDR2 SVGAGI. The V end was cut by 2 bases, the J end by 1 base, with 12 bases between. The CDR3 is made up of 16 amino acids. The CDR3 loop reads CASSYDFEGSYNEQFF. CDR3 sequence (DNA): TGTGCCAGCAGTTACGATTTTGAAGGTTCCTACAATGAGCAGTTCTTC.

This clonotype has only a few counts. The chain carries TRBV30 and TRBJ1-6; 10 bases match TRBD1. Trimming took 4 bases from V and 8 from J; bases not matched to a gene: 5. CDR1 and CDR2 (germline): GTSNPN, SVGIG (reference sequence). The CDR3 is made up of 14 amino acids. The CDR3 reads CAWMTDRGHSPLHF. CDR3 sequence (DNA): TGTGCCTGGATGACAGACAGGGGGCATTCACCCCTCCACTTT. Using reference TRBV30 and TRBJ1-6 for the parts outside the CDR3, the full variable domain is SQTIHQWPATLVQPVGSPLSLECTVEGTSNPNLYWYRQAAGRGLQLLFYSVGIGQISSEVPQNLSASRPQDRQFILSSKKLLLSDSGFYLCAWMTDRGHSPLHFGNGTRLTVT.

V gene TRBV29-1 combines with J gene TRBJ1-1; weak D call: TRBD1 (6 bases). CDR3 size: 17 residues. CDR1 is SQVTM and CDR2 is ANQGSEA in the germline V gene. Trimming took off 4 bases at V and 2 bases at J, with 23 bases between the two ends. The CDR3 DNA follows: TGCAGCGTTGGAGGGGGGGGTAACGGGAGATTAAACACTGAAGCTTTCTTT. Its translation is CSVGGGGNGRLNTEAFF.

A note on this clonotype: Just one base apart from a much larger clone, this may be a read error. The V call is TRBV27, the J call TRBJ2-1; D gene uncertain. This CDR3 comprises 13 residues. In germline, CDR1 is MNHEY, CDR2 SMNVEV (reference sequence). CDR3 in DNA: TGTGCCAGCAGTCCTTCGAATTACAATGGGCAGTTCTTC. It yields the protein CASSPSNYNGQFF.

This clonotype was picked up many times. The chain is built from TRBV5-6 and TRBJ2-7; D is undetermined. Germline CDR1 reads SGHDT; CDR2 reads YYEEEE. Trimming removed 0 bases at V and 3 bases at J, with 4 bases between. The CDR3 is made up of 12 amino acids. CDR3 sequence reads: CASSLDIYEQYF. CDR3 DNA sequence: TGTGCCAGCAGCTTGGACATCTACGAGCAGTACTTC.

This clonotype was recorded many times. This chain links TRBV5-5 with TRBJ2-7; 10 bases match TRBD2. The germline CDR1 and CDR2 sequences are SGHKS and YYEKEE (reference sequence). CDR3 length equals 14 residues. Trimming cost V 5 bases and J 7 bases; bases outside gene matches: 9. Here the CDR3 DNA reads TGTGCCAGCAGGTTCTCTAGCGGGAGCCGAGAGCAGTACTTC. Amino acids: CASRFSSGSREQYF.

This clonotype has at least ten counts. The rearrangement joins TRBV5-8 to TRBJ2-3; no reliable D call. V was trimmed by 0 bases and J by 3 bases, leaving 14 bases between them. This CDR3 contains 16 residues. Germline V gives CDR1 SGHTS, CDR2 YDEGEE. The CDR3 here is CASSLAKVAKTDTQYF. The DNA for the CDR3 is TGTGCCAGCAGCTTGGCCAAAGTCGCGAAAACAGATACGCAGTATTTT.

Regarding this clonotype: A much bigger clone sits one base away, suggesting this may be a read error. V is TRBV4-1 and J is TRBJ2-1, with 10 bases that match TRBD2. The CDR3 extends over 16 amino acids. J gave up 7 bases and V 6 bases, and 12 bases lay outside the gene matches. The germline CDR1 and CDR2 sequences are MGHRA and YSYEKL. The CDR3 sequence is CASRLELAGDSNEQFF. The CDR3 nucleotides are TGCGCCAGCAGGTTGGAGCTAGCGGGAGATTCGAATGAGCAGTTCTTC.

This clonotype was seen a few times. The chain employs TRBV20-1 and TRBJ2-5, with 7 positions matching TRBD2. Germline V CDR1 and CDR2: DFQATT, SNEGSKA (reference sequence). The CDR3 covers 16 residues. V lost 0 bases and J lost 2; bases outside the gene matches: 9. CDR3 coding DNA: TGCAGTGCTAGAGATCCCAGCGGGGACTTTCAAGAGACCCAGTACTTC. Protein sequence: CSARDPSGDFQETQYF.

There are many counts of this clonotype. The chain has TRBV9 and TRBJ2-2; a possible D gene is TRBD1 (5 bases). V was pared by 3 bases and J by 5 bases, with 20 bases between. Germline V CDR1 and CDR2: SGDLS, YYNGEE. The CDR3 has 17 amino acids. CDR3 DNA: TGTGCCAGCAGCGAGGGAATGGCAGGGTTACTGACCGGGGAGCTGTTTTTT. Protein product: CASSEGMAGLLTGELFF.

This clonotype was counted a single time. Possible read error: a much larger clone is one base away. V gene TRBV12-3 or TRBV12-4 combines with J gene TRBJ2-1; 8 bases match TRBD2. Trimming cost V 5 bases and J 8 bases; bases outside gene matches: 8. This CDR3 comprises 14 residues. DNA of the CDR3: TGTGCCAGCAGTGCAACGGGAGGGGCCTATGAGCAGTTCTTC. Residues: CASSATGGAYEQFF.

This clonotype has only a few counts. The junction does not match germline at one end; this may be a read error. This chain links TRBV13 with TRBJ2-7; 8 nucleotides line up with TRBD1. Germline V gene sequence: CDR1 PRHDT, CDR2 FYEKMQ (reference sequence). The CDR3 runs 15 residues. CDR3 sequence reads: CVSSLGEQGGYEQYF. The CDR3 nucleotides are TGTGTCAGCAGCTTAGGGGAACAGGGGGGCTACGAGCAGTACTTC.

This clonotype was recorded many times. J is TRBJ1-2 and V is TRBV2; D gene ambiguous. The CDR3 is 17 amino acids. V was clipped by 0 bases and J by 0 bases, with 14 bases between them. The germline CDR1 and CDR2 sequences are SNHLY and FYNNEI. The CDR3 sequence: CASSEAMRAVANYGYTF. CDR3 nucleotide sequence: TGTGCCAGCAGTGAAGCAATGAGGGCTGTTGCTAACTATGGCTACACCTTC.

The rearrangement links TRBV27 to TRBJ2-1; D call uncertain. The CDR3 is 15 amino acids. Germline CDR1 reads MNHEY; CDR2 reads SMNVEV (reference sequence). Trimming stripped 3 bases from V and 2 bases from J, with 11 bases between. The CDR3 nucleotides read TGTGCCAGCAGTTTGGGGAACCTACCCTACAATGAGCAGTTCTTC. Residues: CASSLGNLPYNEQFF.

This clonotype has at least ten counts. The chain couples TRBV5-8 to TRBJ2-7; weak D call: TRBD2 (6 bases). V was shortened by 3 bases and J by 2 bases, with 15 bases between the two germline ends. From germline, CDR1 is SGHTS and CDR2 YDEGEE. This CDR3 comprises 15 residues. CDR3 in DNA: TGTGCCAGCAGCTATCCGTTCGGGGGAACCTACGAGCAGTACTTC. It encodes CASSYPFGGTYEQYF. Filled out from reference TRBV5-8 and TRBJ2-7, the complete variable domain reads EAGVTQSPTHLIKTRGQQATLRCSPISGHTSVYWYQQALGLGLQFLLWYDEGEERNRGNFPPRFSGRQFPNYSSELNVNALELEDSALYLCASSYPFGGTYEQYFGPGTRLTVT.

This clonotype appeared many times. V and J are TRBV20-1 and TRBJ2-3; a weak D match, TRBD1 (7 bases). Germline V gene sequence: CDR1 DFQATT, CDR2 SNEGSKA (reference sequence). This CDR3 spans 15 amino acids. The V gene lost 5 bases and the J gene lost 1 base, with 16 bases spanning the gap. The CDR3 nucleotides read TGCAGTGCTGGAGGGGGCGCAGGGCGCACAGATACGCAGTATTTT. Translated: CSAGGGAGRTDTQYF.

The V and J genes are TRBV19 and TRBJ1-5, with 10 bases matching TRBD1. Germline V gene sequence: CDR1 LNHDA, CDR2 SQIVND (reference sequence). V was clipped by 8 bases and J by 6 bases; unmatched bases: 13. The CDR3 has 16 amino acids. The CDR3 protein is CASGPADRGRTQPQHF. The DNA for the CDR3 is TGTGCCAGTGGACCCGCGGACAGGGGGAGGACTCAGCCCCAGCATTTT.